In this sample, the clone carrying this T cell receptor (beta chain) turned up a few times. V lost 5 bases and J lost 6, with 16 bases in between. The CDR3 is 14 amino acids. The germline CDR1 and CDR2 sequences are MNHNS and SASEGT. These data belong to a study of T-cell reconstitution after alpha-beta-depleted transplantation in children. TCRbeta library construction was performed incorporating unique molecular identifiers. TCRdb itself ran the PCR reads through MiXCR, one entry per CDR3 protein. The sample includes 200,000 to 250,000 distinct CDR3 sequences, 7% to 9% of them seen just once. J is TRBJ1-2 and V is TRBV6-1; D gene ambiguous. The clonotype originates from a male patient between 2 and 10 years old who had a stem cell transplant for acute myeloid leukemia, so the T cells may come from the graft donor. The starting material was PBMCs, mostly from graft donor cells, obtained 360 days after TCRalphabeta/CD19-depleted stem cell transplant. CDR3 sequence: CASSQETGGDGYTF. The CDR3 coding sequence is TGTGCCAGCAGTCAAGAAACGGGAGGAGATGGCTACACCTTC.